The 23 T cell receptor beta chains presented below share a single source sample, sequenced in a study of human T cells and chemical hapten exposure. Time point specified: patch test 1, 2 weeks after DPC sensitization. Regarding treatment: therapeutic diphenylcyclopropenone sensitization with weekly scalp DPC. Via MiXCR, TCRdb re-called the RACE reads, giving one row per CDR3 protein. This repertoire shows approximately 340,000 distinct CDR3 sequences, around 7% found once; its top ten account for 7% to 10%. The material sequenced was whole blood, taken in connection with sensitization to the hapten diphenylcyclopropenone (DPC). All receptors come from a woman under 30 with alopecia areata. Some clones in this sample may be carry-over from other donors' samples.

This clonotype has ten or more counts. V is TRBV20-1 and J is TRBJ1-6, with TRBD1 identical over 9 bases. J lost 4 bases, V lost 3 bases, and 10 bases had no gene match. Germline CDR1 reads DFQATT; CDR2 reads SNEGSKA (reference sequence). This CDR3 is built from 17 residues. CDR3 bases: TGCAGTGCTAGTGTCCCCGGGACAGGGAATTATAATTCACCCCTCCACTTT. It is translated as CSASVPGTGNYNSPLHF.

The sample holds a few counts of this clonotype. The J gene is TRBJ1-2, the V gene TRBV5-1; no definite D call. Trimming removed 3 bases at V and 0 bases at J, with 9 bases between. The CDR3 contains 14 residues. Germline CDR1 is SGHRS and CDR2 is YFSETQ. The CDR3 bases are TGCGCCAGCAGCTGGGCGGGAGCTAACTATGGCTACACCTTC. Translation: CASSWAGANYGYTF.

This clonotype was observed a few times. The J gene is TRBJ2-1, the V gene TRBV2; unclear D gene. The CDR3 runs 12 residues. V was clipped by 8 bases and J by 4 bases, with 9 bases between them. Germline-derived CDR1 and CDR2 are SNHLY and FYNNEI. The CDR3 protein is CASGEGYNEQFF. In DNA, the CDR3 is TGTGCCAGCGGGGAAGGATACAATGAGCAGTTCTTC.

The CDR3 DNA reads TGTGCCAGCAGTGTCGGGGCTTCGCGAGGATCACCCCTCCACTTT. This gives the protein CASSVGASRGSPLHF. The chain uses TRBV7-2 and TRBJ1-6, with a possible D match to TRBD1 (5 bases). This CDR3 region has 15 residues. CDR1 is SGHTA, CDR2 FQGNSA, per germline. V gave up 6 bases and J gave up 10 bases, with 19 bases separating them.

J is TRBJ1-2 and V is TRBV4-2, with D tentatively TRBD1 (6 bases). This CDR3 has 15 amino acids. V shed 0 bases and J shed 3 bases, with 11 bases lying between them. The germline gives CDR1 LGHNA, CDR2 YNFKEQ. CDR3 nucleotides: TGTGCCAGCAGCCAAGAAGGGGGGCTTGACTATGGCTACACCTTC. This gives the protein CASSQEGGLDYGYTF.

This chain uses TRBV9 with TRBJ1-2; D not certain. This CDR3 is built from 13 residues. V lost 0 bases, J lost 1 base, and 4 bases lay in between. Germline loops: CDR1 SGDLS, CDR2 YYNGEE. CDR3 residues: CASSVGLNYGYTF. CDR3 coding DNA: TGTGCCAGCAGCGTAGGACTTAACTATGGCTACACCTTC. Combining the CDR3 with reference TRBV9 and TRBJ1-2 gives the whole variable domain DSGVTQTPKHLITATGQRVTLRCSPRSGDLSVYWYQQSLDQGLQFLIQYYNGEERAKGNILERFSAQQFPDLHSELNLSSLELGDSALYFCASSVGLNYGYTFGSGTRLTVV.

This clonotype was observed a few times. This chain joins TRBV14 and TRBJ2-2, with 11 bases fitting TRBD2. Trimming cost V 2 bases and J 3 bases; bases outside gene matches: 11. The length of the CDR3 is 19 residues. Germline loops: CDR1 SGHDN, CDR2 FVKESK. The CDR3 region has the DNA TGTGCCAGCAGCCAAAGGATAGCGGGGGGGCCCACGTACACCGGGGAGCTGTTTTTT. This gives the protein CASSQRIAGGPTYTGELFF.

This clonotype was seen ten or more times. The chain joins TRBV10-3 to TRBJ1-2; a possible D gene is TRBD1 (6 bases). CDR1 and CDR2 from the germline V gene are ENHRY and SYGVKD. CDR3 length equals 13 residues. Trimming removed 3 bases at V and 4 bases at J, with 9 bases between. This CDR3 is CAISEPTGYGYTF. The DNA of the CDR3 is TGTGCCATCAGTGAACCGACAGGCTATGGCTACACCTTC.

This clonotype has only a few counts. CDR3 coding DNA: TGTGCCAGCAGCCAAGAAGGGGGGGGGTTCTCTGGAAACACCATATATTTT. Encoded protein: CASSQEGGGFSGNTIYF. The rearrangement links TRBV3-1 to TRBJ1-3; a possible D gene is TRBD1 (6 bases). Trimming took 0 bases from V and 0 from J, leaving 12 bases between them. CDR3 size: 17 residues. Germline V gene lookup returns CDR1 LGHDT and CDR2 YNNKEL (reference sequence).

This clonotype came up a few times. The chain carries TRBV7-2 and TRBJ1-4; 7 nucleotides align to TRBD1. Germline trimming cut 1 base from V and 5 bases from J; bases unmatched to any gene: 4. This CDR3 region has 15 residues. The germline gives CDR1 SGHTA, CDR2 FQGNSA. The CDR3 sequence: CASSLEGGWNEKLFF. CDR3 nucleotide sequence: TGTGCCAGCAGCTTAGAAGGGGGCTGGAATGAAAAACTGTTTTTT.

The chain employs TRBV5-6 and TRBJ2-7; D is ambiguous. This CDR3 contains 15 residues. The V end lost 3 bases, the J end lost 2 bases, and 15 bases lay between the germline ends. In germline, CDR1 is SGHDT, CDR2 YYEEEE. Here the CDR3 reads CASSSGAGFAYEQYF. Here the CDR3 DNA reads TGTGCCAGCAGCTCCGGAGCCGGATTCGCCTACGAGCAGTACTTC.

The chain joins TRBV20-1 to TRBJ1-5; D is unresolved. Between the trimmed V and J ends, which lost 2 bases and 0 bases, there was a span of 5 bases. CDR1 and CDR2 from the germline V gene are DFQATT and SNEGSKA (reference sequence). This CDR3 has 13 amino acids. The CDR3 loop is CSARRFSNQPQHF. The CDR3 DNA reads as TGCAGTGCTAGACGGTTTAGCAATCAGCCCCAGCATTTT.

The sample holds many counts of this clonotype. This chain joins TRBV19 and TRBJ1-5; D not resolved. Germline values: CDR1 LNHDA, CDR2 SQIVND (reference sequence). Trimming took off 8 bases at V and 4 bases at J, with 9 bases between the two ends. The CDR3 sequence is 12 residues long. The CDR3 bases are TGTGCCAGTTCGGGGTCAAATCAGCCCCAGCATTTT. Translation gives CASSGSNQPQHF.

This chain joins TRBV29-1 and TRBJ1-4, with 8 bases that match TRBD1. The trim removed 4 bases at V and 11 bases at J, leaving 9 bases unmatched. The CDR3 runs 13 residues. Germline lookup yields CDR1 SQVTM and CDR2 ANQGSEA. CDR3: CSVVETGDRKLFF. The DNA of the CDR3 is TGCAGCGTTGTAGAGACAGGGGATCGGAAACTGTTTTTT.

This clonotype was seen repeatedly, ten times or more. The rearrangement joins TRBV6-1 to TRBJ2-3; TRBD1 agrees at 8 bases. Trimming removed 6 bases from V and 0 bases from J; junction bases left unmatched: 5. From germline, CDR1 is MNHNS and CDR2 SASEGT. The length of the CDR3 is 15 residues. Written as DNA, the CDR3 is TGTGCCAGCAGGCCGGACAGGGAAAGCACAGATACGCAGTATTTT. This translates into CASRPDRESTDTQYF.

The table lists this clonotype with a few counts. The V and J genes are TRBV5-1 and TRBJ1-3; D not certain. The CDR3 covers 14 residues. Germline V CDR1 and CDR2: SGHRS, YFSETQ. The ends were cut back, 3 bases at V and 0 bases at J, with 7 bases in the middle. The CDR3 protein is CASSSGTSGNTIYF. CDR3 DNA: TGCGCCAGCAGCTCGGGCACCTCTGGAAACACCATATATTTT.

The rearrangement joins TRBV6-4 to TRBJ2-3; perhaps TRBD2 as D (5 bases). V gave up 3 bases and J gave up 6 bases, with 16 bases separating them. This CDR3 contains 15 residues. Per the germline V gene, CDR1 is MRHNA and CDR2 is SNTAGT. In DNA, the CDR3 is TGTGCCAGCAGTGAAAAGAGGGATGGCATGGATACGCAGTATTTT. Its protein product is CASSEKRDGMDTQYF.

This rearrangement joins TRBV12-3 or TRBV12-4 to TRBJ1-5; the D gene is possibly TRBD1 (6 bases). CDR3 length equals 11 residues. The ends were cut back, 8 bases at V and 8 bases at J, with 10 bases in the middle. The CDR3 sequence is CASGQPEPQHF. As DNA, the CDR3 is TGTGCCAGCGGACAGCCCGAGCCCCAGCATTTT.

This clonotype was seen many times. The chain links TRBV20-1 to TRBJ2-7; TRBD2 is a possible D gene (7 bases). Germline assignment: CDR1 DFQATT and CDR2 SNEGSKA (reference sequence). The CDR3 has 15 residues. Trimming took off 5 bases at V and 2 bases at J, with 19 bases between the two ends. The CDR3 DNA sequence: TGCAGTGCTGCTGGTTGGGGGGGCGACCCCTACGAGCAGTACTTC. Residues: CSAAGWGGDPYEQYF.

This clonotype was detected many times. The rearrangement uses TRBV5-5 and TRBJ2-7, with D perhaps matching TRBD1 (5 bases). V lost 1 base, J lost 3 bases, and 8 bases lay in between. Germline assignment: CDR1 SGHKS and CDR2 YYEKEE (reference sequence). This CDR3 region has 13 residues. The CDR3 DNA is TGTGCCAGCAGCTTGAGACAGTACTACGAGCAGTACTTC. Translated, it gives CASSLRQYYEQYF.

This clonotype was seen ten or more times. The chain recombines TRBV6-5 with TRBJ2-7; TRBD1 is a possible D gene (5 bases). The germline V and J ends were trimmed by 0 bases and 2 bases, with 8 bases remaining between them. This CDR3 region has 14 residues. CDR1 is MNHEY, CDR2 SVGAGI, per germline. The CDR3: CASSYSQGAYEQYF. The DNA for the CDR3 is TGTGCCAGCAGTTACTCGCAGGGCGCCTACGAGCAGTACTTC.

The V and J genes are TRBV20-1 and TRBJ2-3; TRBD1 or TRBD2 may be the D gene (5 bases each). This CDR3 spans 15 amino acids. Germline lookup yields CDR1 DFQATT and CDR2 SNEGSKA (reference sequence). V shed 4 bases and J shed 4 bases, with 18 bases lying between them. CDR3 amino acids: CSAKAPGPGADTQYF. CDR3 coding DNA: TGCAGTGCTAAGGCCCCGGGACCAGGCGCAGATACGCAGTATTTT.

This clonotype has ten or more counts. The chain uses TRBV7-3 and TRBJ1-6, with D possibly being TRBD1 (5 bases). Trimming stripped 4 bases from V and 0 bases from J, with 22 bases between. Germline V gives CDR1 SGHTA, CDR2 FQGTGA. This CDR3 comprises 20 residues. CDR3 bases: TGTGCCAGCAGCTCGCAGCTGGGGACTCCCCGGAGCTCCTATAATTCACCCCTCCACTTT. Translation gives CASSSQLGTPRSSYNSPLHF.